The 26 T cell receptor beta chains given below trace back to one sample, sequenced in a study of cytomegalovirus exposure and HLA in healthy donors. Vbeta (60) and Jbeta (13) primers were used in the PCR. The assay was immunoSEQ multiplex PCR, and TCRdb's table has in-frame clones only and misses some. The repertoire holds 150,000 to 200,000 clones, approximately 80% seen once, with around 0.99% in the top ten. The specimen was PBMCs. All receptors come from a woman aged 40 to 50 in good health and CMV-seronegative.

The sample holds a few counts of this clone. The chain joins TRBV9 to TRBJ2-2, with TRBD2 as a possible D gene (6 bases). This CDR3 is built from 14 residues. The V gene's germline CDR1 is SGDLS and CDR2 YYNGEE. V gave up 4 bases and J gave up 2 bases, with 9 bases separating them. DNA for the CDR3: TGTGCCAGCAGCCGGACTATAAACACCGGGGAGCTGTTTTTT. Amino acids: CASSRTINTGELFF. Filled out from reference TRBV9 and TRBJ2-2, the complete variable domain reads DSGVTQTPKHLITATGQRVTLRCSPRSGDLSVYWYQQSLDQGLQFLIQYYNGEERAKGNILERFSAQQFPDLHSELNLSSLELGDSALYFCASSRTINTGELFFGEGSRLTVL.

Here the CDR3 reads CATSLDRGPSEQYF. In DNA, the CDR3 is TGTGCCACCAGCCTTGACAGGGGGCCCAGCGAGCAGTACTTC. This chain links TRBV15 with TRBJ2-7; TRBD1 matches at 10 bases. Germline-derived CDR1 and CDR2 are LNHNV and YYDKDF (reference sequence). CDR3 size: 14 residues. Trimming took 5 bases from V and 6 from J; bases not matched to a gene: 7.

The chain recombines TRBV19 with TRBJ1-2; 7 bases are a match to TRBD1. With V trimmed by 1 base and J by 10 bases, 12 bases remained unmatched. Germline CDR1 is LNHDA and CDR2 is SQIVND (reference sequence). The CDR3 consists of 15 residues. The CDR3 protein is CASSIVRQGPGVYTF. Here the CDR3 DNA reads TGTGCCAGTAGTATAGTGCGACAGGGACCTGGAGTCTACACCTTC.

The CDR3 region is CAWSTGTPYSGNTIYF. In DNA form, the CDR3 reads TGTGCCTGGAGTACAGGAACACCTTACTCTGGAAACACCATATATTTT. V and J are TRBV30 and TRBJ1-3; perhaps TRBD1 as D (5 bases). Between the trimmed V and J ends, which lost 2 bases and 0 bases, there was a span of 14 bases. Germline V gene data show CDR1 as GTSNPN and CDR2 as SVGIG (reference sequence). This CDR3 region has 16 residues.

This chain uses TRBV6-5 with TRBJ2-3; D is unclear. Germline V gene data show CDR1 as MNHEY and CDR2 as SVGAGI. The CDR3 runs 12 residues. V dropped 0 bases and J dropped 6 bases, with 4 bases sitting between them. The CDR3 sequence is CASSYSSDTQYF. Written as DNA, the CDR3 is TGTGCCAGCAGTTACTCGTCGGATACGCAGTATTTT.

This chain joins TRBV10-3 and TRBJ2-3, with TRBD1 as a possible D gene (6 bases). Germline V gene sequence: CDR1 ENHRY, CDR2 SYGVKD. V lost 0 bases, J lost 3 bases, and 10 bases lay in between. The CDR3 totals 15 residues. In nucleotides, the CDR3 is TGTGCCATCAGTGAGTCTATGGGGGCTACAGATACGCAGTATTTT. It codes for CAISESMGATDTQYF.

This sequence joins TRBV7-2 and TRBJ2-2, with 10 bases that match TRBD2. Germline values: CDR1 SGHTA, CDR2 FQGNSA. V dropped 5 bases and J dropped 2; count of bases not matched to a gene: 5. The CDR3 spans 16 residues. CDR3 nucleotide sequence: TGTGCCAGCAGCACCGGACTAGCGGCAAACACCGGGGAGCTGTTTTTT. As protein: CASSTGLAANTGELFF.

The chain recombines TRBV6-1 with TRBJ1-1, with TRBD1 as a possible D gene (6 bases). Germline V gene lookup returns CDR1 MNHNS and CDR2 SASEGT. This CDR3 is 13 amino acids long. V was trimmed by 3 bases and J by 8 bases, leaving 13 bases between them. The CDR3 DNA reads TGTGCCAGCAGTGATTGGGGACAAACAGAAGCTTTCTTT. It encodes CASSDWGQTEAFF.

The chain has TRBV5-1 and TRBJ2-1; D is possibly TRBD2 (6 bases). This CDR3 is built from 14 residues. CDR1 SGHRS and CDR2 YFSETQ come from the germline V gene. V was clipped by 0 bases and J by 16 bases, with 20 bases between them. The CDR3 DNA follows: TGCGCCAGCAGCTTGGTGGGGGAAGGACGGGGAGGCTTCTTC. Encoded protein: CASSLVGEGRGGFF. Complete variable domain (other parts from reference TRBV5-1 and TRBJ2-1): KAGVTQTPRYLIKTRGQQVTLSCSPISGHRSVSWYQQTPGQGLQFLFEYFSETQRNKGNFPGRFSGRQFSNSRSEMNVSTLELGDSALYLCASSLVGEGRGGFFGPGTRLTVL.

V is TRBV11-3 and J is TRBJ2-1; D might be TRBD2 (6 bases). V lost 7 bases, J lost 0 bases, and 7 bases lay in between. This CDR3 comprises 13 residues. The germline V gene encodes CDR1 SGHNT and CDR2 YENEEA. CDR3 coding DNA: TGTGCCAGCAACGGGGGCTCCTACAATGAGCAGTTCTTC. Translated: CASNGGSYNEQFF.

V is TRBV6-1 and J is TRBJ2-2; 11 bases align to TRBD1. The CDR3 has 16 amino acids. Germline CDR1 MNHNS, CDR2 SASEGT. Unmatched junction bases numbered 5, after V lost 3 bases and J lost 5 bases. CDR3 in DNA: TGTGCCAGCAGTGACGGACAGGGGGCCGCTACCGGGGAGCTGTTTTTT. Residues: CASSDGQGAATGELFF.

This sequence joins TRBV19 and TRBJ2-7, with D perhaps TRBD2 (6 bases). The V and J ends lost 9 bases and 2 bases respectively, with 17 bases between them. The germline V gene has CDR1 LNHDA and CDR2 SQIVND (reference sequence). The CDR3 totals 14 residues. In nucleotides, the CDR3 is TGTGCCAGCACACCGGGACTCTCTACCTACGAGCAGTACTTC. This sequence encodes CASTPGLSTYEQYF. Drawing the rest from reference TRBV19 and TRBJ2-7, the complete variable domain is DGGITQSPKYLFRKEGQNVTLSCEQNLNHDAMYWYRQDPGQGLRLIYYSQIVNDFQKGDIAEGYSVSREKKESFPLTVTSAQKNPTAFYLCASTPGLSTYEQYFGPGTRLTVT.

The chain carries TRBV11-2 and TRBJ1-1; D is uncertain. CDR1 SGHAT and CDR2 FQNNGV come from the germline V gene. V was shortened by 7 bases and J by 1 base, with 13 bases between the two germline ends. The length of the CDR3 is 14 residues. CDR3 coding DNA: TGTGCCAGCACCACTGGGCTACCGAACACTGAAGCTTTCTTT. This sequence encodes CASTTGLPNTEAFF.

V and J are TRBV7-3 and TRBJ2-7; D is perhaps TRBD1 (5 bases). V lost 5 bases, J lost 3 bases, and 11 bases lay in between. Germline CDR1 and CDR2: SGHTA and FQGTGA. The CDR3 loop spans 13 amino acids. CDR3 in amino acids: CASSHTQGYEQYF. Written as DNA, the CDR3 is TGTGCCAGCAGCCACACCCAGGGCTACGAGCAGTACTTC.

To note about this clone: A read error may account for a junction end that differs from germline. V gene TRBV2 combines with J gene TRBJ2-5; 7 bases align to TRBD1. This CDR3 is 11 amino acids long. Germline V CDR1 and CDR2: SNHLY, FYNNEI. This chain's CDR3 is CASSGEGQSNF. In nucleotides, the CDR3 is TGTGCCAGCAGTGGAGAGGGACAGTCGAACTTC.

This clone was counted a single time. The CDR3 region has the DNA TGTGCCAGCACGACCGGGACAGGGAACACCGGGGAGCTGTTTTTT. This encodes CASTTGTGNTGELFF. V gene TRBV6-5 combines with J gene TRBJ2-2, with 8 bases matching TRBD1. The CDR3 is made up of 15 amino acids. CDR1 MNHEY and CDR2 SVGAGI come from the germline V gene. J lost 1 base, V lost 7 bases, and 5 bases had no gene match.

V gene TRBV6-4 combines with J gene TRBJ2-7, with 7 bases that match TRBD2. CDR1 is MRHNA, CDR2 SNTAGT, per germline. This CDR3 has 18 amino acids. CDR3 sequence reads: CATQRFSWLNRLARRADV. In DNA, the CDR3 is TGTGCCACGCAGCGGTTTTCTTGGCTAAATCGACTAGCCCGGCGTGCGGACGTC.

V and J are TRBV25-1 and TRBJ2-7; 10 bases line up with TRBD1. The germline V gene has CDR1 MGHDK and CDR2 SYGVNS. V trimming: 8 bases; J trimming: 3 bases; junction bases outside the gene matches: 7. The CDR3 runs 14 residues. CDR3 nucleotide sequence: TGTGCCAGCGCTTACGGACAGGGGGACTACGAGCAGTACTTC. Its translation is CASAYGQGDYEQYF.

V and J are TRBV7-9 and TRBJ2-1; D remains unclear. This CDR3 is built from 15 residues. Germline CDR1 is SEHNR and CDR2 is FQNEAQ (reference sequence). The V and J ends lost 5 bases and 1 base respectively, with 12 bases between them. This CDR3 reads CASSQTGSSYNEQFF. CDR3 sequence (DNA): TGTGCCAGCAGCCAGACTGGTTCATCCTACAATGAGCAGTTCTTC.

The V call is TRBV9, the J call TRBJ2-3, with a tentative D call TRBD2 (7 bases). The CDR3 is 17 amino acids. The germline CDR1 and CDR2 sequences are SGDLS and YYNGEE. V dropped 0 bases and J dropped 1 base, with 15 bases sitting between them. DNA of the CDR3: TGTGCCAGCAGCGTAGGTCTCGGGCGGGGGCGCACAGATACGCAGTATTTT. Protein sequence: CASSVGLGRGRTDTQYF.

The chain combines TRBV18 with TRBJ2-7, with D perhaps matching TRBD2 (5 bases). Germline assignment: CDR1 KGHSH and CDR2 LQKENI. V dropped 6 bases and J dropped 5 bases, with 20 bases sitting between them. The CDR3 totals 15 residues. CDR3 region: CASSPRGAAVDEQYV. The CDR3 DNA reads as TGTGCCAGCTCCCCCCGGGGAGCGGCCGTCGACGAGCAGTACGTC.

This clone was detected only a few times. The chain is built from TRBV18 and TRBJ2-2, with 12 nucleotides matching TRBD2. There are 17 residues in the CDR3. Germline-derived CDR1 and CDR2 are KGHSH and LQKENI. The J segment lost 5 bases and the V segment lost 4 bases, leaving 8 bases of the junction unmatched. DNA of the CDR3: TGTGCCAGCTCACTTAGCGTGACTAGCGGGAGTACCGGGGAGCTGTTTTTT. Translating it yields CASSLSVTSGSTGELFF.

This clone was seen just once. This chain connects TRBV19 to TRBJ2-7; the match to TRBD1 covers 12 bases. The CDR3 loop spans 16 amino acids. Germline CDR1 is LNHDA and CDR2 is SQIVND (reference sequence). J gave up 4 bases and V 1 base, and 5 bases lay outside the gene matches. In nucleotides, the CDR3 is TGTGCCAGTAGTATAGCCGGGACAGGGGGCGGATACGAGCAGTACTTC. It translates to CASSIAGTGGGYEQYF. Filled out from reference TRBV19 and TRBJ2-7, the complete variable domain reads DGGITQSPKYLFRKEGQNVTLSCEQNLNHDAMYWYRQDPGQGLRLIYYSQIVNDFQKGDIAEGYSVSREKKESFPLTVTSAQKNPTAFYLCASSIAGTGGGYEQYFGPGTRLTVT.

This sequence joins TRBV27 and TRBJ2-5, with 9 bases lining up with TRBD2. The germline V gene encodes CDR1 MNHEY and CDR2 SMNVEV (reference sequence). The CDR3 is 14 residues long. The ends lost 2 bases at V and 9 bases at J; junction bases unmatched: 7. CDR3 sequence: CASSLRGAGGAQYF. The CDR3 DNA follows: TGTGCCAGCAGTTTAAGGGGGGCGGGAGGGGCCCAGTACTTC.

The chain has TRBV11-3 and TRBJ1-4, with TRBD1 matching 7 bases. Germline loops: CDR1 SGHNT, CDR2 YENEEA. CDR3 size: 16 residues. Unmatched junction bases numbered 10, after V lost 6 bases and J lost 3 bases. CDR3 amino acids: CASSFRGGRANEKLFF. In DNA form, the CDR3 reads TGTGCCAGCAGTTTCCGAGGGGGCAGAGCTAATGAAAAACTGTTTTTT.

The CDR3 loop reads CASSPLLPPNTGELFF. CDR3 coding DNA: TGTGCCAGCTCACCGCTACTCCCTCCGAACACCGGGGAGCTGTTTTTT. The V gene is TRBV18, the J gene TRBJ2-2; no clear D gene. This CDR3 has 16 amino acids. Germline V gene data show CDR1 as KGHSH and CDR2 as LQKENI. V shed 3 bases and J shed 0 bases, with 11 bases lying between them.